This TCR beta chain came from a study of blood T cell repertoires in COVID-19. Overall study context: The study drew acute and convalescent COVID-19 samples from the United States, Italy and Spain.

The CDR3 extends over 12 amino acids. From germline, CDR1 is MNHEY and CDR2 SVGAGI. V shed 6 bases and J 9 bases; nucleotides not matched to a gene: 4. Authors' data handling: How many nucleated cells were present was estimated from reference gene primer amplification. Some clones are missing from TCRdb's copy, which holds only in-frame ones; the method was immunoSEQ multiplex PCR. Clone size and V and J calls were adopted from that table, with D and trimming inferred from the DNA. The sample includes around 250,000 clones, 86% of them seen just once. The sequence came from an elderly man with acute or convalescent COVID-19. The sample was peripheral blood. The chain has TRBV6-5 and TRBJ2-1, with TRBD1 matching over 8 bases. The CDR3 nucleotides read TGTGCCAGCAGATCCACAGGGGGTGAGCAGTTCTTC. This encodes CASRSTGGEQFF.